This T cell receptor beta chain comes out of a study of blood T cell repertoires in COVID-19. Assay used: immunoSEQ multiplex PCR; TCRdb lists only in-frame clones, some missing. There are about 150,000 clones in the sample; around 80% occur only once, and about 15% lies in the top ten. The germline gives CDR1 MGHRA, CDR2 YSYEKL. This CDR3 region has 16 residues. With 0 bases clipped from V and 5 bases from J, the junction kept 4 bases outside the gene matches. The chain employs TRBV4-1 and TRBJ2-2, with 9 bases lining up with TRBD2. Sample: peripheral blood. The source of this sequence is a human donor with acute or convalescent COVID-19. The donor label of this sample is uncertain. CDR3 residues: CASSQERLAETGELFF. The CDR3 nucleotides read TGCGCCAGCAGCCAAGAACGACTAGCGGAAACCGGGGAGCTGTTTTTT.